The next 3 T cell receptor beta chains were all read from a single sample in a study of blood T cell repertoires in COVID-19. Assay used: immunoSEQ multiplex PCR; TCRdb lists only in-frame clones, some missing. The table has about 110,000 clones, approximately 86% seen once. Sequenced material: peripheral blood. The receptors were sampled from a man aged 40-55 years with acute or convalescent COVID-19.

As for this clone: The sample carries other DNA sequences with the same CDR3. The chain uses TRBV5-1 and TRBJ2-5; 7 positions agree with TRBD1. There are 14 residues in the CDR3. Germline trimming cut 0 bases from V and 3 bases from J; bases unmatched to any gene: 2. The V gene's germline CDR1 is SGHRS and CDR2 YFSETQ. CDR3 nucleotides: TGCGCCAGCAGCTTGGGACAGGGCAAAGAGACCCAGTACTTC. Translating it yields CASSLGQGKETQYF.

The rearrangement joins TRBV30 to TRBJ1-2; 7 bases fit TRBD1. V gave up 3 bases and J gave up 6 bases; unmatched junction bases: 7. The CDR3 runs 13 residues. Germline V gene sequence: CDR1 GTSNPN, CDR2 SVGIG (reference sequence). The CDR3 DNA reads as TGTGCCTGGAGGCCCGGACAGGTGGATGGCTACACCTTC. Its protein is CAWRPGQVDGYTF. Complete variable domain (other parts from reference TRBV30 and TRBJ1-2): SQTIHQWPATLVQPVGSPLSLECTVEGTSNPNLYWYRQAAGRGLQLLFYSVGIGQISSEVPQNLSASRPQDRQFILSSKKLLLSDSGFYLCAWRPGQVDGYTFGSGTRLTVV.

This rearrangement joins TRBV27 to TRBJ2-1; 12 bases match TRBD2. There are 16 residues in the CDR3. Trimming removed 2 bases from V and 4 bases from J; junction bases left unmatched: 3. CDR1 and CDR2 (germline): MNHEY, SMNVEV (reference sequence). The CDR3 region is CASSLRGLAGYNEQFF. CDR3 in DNA: TGTGCCAGCAGTTTAAGAGGACTAGCGGGATACAATGAGCAGTTCTTC.